This TCR beta chain was recovered during a study of blood T cell repertoires in COVID-19. The protocol was immunoSEQ multiplex PCR, while the TCRdb copy is restricted to in-frame clones and leaves out a portion. The sample yields roughly 290,000 clones, around 82% seen once. Germline trimming cut 1 base from V and 11 bases from J; bases unmatched to any gene: 4. The CDR3 is 13 residues long. In germline, CDR1 is LGHDT, CDR2 YNNKEL (reference sequence). The rearrangement uses TRBV3-1 (or the pseudogene TRBV3-2) and TRBJ1-5; 8 bases are shared with TRBD1. The sequenced sample was peripheral blood. The source is a human donor with COVID-19, enrolled during active disease. The donor label of this sample is uncertain. As DNA, the CDR3 is TGTGCCAGCAGCCAAGGGACAGGGTGGTCCCAGCATTTT. This encodes CASSQGTGWSQHF.